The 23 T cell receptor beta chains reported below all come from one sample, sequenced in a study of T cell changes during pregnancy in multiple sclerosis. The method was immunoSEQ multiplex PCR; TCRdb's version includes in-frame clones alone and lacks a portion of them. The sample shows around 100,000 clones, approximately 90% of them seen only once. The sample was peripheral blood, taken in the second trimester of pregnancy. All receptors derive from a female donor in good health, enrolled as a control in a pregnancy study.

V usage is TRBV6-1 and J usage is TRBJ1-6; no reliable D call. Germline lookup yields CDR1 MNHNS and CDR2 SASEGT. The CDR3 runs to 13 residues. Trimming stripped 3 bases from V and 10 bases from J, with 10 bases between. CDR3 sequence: CASSDDPRSPLHF. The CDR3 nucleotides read TGTGCCAGCAGTGATGATCCGAGGTCACCCCTCCACTTT.

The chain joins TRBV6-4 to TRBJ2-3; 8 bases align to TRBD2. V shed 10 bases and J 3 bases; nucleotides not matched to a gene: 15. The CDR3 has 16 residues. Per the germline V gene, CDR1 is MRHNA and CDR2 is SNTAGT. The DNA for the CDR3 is TGTGCCACAACCCCCAATGCGGGGGGCCCAACAGATACGCAGTATTTT. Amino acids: CATTPNAGGPTDTQYF.

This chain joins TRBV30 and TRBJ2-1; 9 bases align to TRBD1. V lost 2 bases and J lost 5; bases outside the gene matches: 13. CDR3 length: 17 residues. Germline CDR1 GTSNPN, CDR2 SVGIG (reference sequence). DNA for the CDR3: TGTGCCTGGAGTACAACCTGGACAGGGGAGTTCGACAATGAGCAGTTCTTC. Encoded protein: CAWSTTWTGEFDNEQFF.

The CDR3 DNA sequence: TGTGCCAGCAGCGTATCTGGGGCCTCTGGAAACACCATATATTTT. It encodes CASSVSGASGNTIYF. The chain is built from TRBV9 and TRBJ1-3; D is perhaps TRBD1 (5 bases). This CDR3 is 15 amino acids long. Trimming removed 1 base from V and 0 bases from J, with 8 bases in between. Per the germline V gene, CDR1 is SGDLS and CDR2 is YYNGEE.

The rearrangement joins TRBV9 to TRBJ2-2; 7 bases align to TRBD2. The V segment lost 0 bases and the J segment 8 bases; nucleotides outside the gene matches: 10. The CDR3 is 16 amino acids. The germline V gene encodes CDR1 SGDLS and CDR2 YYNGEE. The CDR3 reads CASSVAGGYKSGELFF. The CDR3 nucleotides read TGTGCCAGCAGCGTAGCGGGGGGTTATAAGTCGGGGGAGCTGTTTTTT.

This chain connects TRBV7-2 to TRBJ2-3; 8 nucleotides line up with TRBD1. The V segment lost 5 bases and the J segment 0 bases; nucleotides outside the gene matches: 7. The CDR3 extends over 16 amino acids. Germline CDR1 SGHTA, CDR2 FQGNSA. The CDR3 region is CASSPRQGLSTDTQYF. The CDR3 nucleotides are TGTGCCAGCAGCCCTCGACAGGGGCTAAGCACAGATACGCAGTATTTT.

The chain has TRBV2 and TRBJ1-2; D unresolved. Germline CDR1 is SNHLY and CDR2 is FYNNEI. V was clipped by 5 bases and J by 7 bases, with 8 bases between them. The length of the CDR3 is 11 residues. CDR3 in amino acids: CASSIVAGYTF. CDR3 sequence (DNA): TGTGCCAGCAGTATTGTGGCTGGCTACACCTTC.

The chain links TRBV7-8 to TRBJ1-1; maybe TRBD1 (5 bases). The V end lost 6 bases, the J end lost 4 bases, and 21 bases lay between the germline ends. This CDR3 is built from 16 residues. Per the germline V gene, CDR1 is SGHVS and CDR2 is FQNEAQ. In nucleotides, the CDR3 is TGTGCCAGCAGTTTGGGAGCGGGGCCCCAAGGCACTGAAGCTTTCTTT. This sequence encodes CASSLGAGPQGTEAFF.

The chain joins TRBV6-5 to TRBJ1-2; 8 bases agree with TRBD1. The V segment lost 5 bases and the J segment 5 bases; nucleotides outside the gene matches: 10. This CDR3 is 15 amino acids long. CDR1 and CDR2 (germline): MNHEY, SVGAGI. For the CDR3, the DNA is TGTGCCAGCAGTCTGCGCGACAGGGGTGGATATGGCTACACCTTC. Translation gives CASSLRDRGGYGYTF.

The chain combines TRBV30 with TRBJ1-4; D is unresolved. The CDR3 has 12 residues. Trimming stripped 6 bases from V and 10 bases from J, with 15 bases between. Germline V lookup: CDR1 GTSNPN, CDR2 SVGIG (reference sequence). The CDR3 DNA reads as TGTGCCTGCGCCTTGTCCTGGGCAAAACTGTTTTTT. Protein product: CACALSWAKLFF.

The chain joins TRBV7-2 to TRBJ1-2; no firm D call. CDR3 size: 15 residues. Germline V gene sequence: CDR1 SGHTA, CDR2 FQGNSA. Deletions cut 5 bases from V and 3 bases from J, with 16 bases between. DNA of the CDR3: TGTGCCAGCAGCGTATATCAGATTGCGGACTATGGCTACACCTTC. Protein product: CASSVYQIADYGYTF.

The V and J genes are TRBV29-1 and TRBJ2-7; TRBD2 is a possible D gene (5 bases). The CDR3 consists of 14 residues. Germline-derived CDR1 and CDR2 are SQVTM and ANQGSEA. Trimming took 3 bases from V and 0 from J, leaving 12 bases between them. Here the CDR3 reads CSVEAGKSSYEQYF. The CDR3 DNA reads TGCAGCGTTGAGGCCGGGAAGAGCTCCTACGAGCAGTACTTC.

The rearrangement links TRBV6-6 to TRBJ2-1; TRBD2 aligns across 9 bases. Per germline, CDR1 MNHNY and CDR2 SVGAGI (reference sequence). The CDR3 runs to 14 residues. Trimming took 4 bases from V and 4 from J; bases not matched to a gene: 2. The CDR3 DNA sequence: TGTGCCAGCAGTTTTCTAGCGGGGTACAATGAGCAGTTCTTC. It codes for CASSFLAGYNEQFF.

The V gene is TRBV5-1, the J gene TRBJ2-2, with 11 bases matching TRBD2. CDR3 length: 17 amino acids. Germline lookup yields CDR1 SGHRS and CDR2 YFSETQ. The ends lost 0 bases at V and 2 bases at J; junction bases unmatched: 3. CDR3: CASSLGGTSGNTGELFF. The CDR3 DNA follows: TGCGCCAGCAGCTTGGGGGGGACTAGCGGAAACACCGGGGAGCTGTTTTTT.

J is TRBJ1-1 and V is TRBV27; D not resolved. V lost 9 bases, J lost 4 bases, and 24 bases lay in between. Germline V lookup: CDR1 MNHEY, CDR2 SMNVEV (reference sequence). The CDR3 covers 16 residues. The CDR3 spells CASRSFNPGLGTEAFF. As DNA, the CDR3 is TGTGCCAGTAGATCCTTCAATCCGGGTCTCGGCACTGAAGCTTTCTTT.

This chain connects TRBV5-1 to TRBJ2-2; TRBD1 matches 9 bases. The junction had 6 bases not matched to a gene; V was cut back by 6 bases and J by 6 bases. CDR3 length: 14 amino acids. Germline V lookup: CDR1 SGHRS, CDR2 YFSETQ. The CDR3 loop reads CASTRQGGAGELFF. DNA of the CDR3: TGCGCCAGCACCAGACAGGGGGGGGCCGGGGAGCTGTTTTTT.

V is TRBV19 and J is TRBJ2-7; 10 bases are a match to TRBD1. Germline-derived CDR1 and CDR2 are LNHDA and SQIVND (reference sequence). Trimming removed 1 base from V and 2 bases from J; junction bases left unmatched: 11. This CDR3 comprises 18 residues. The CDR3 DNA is TGTGCCAGTAGTATAGGAGCGGCCGGGACAGGGGTTGCCTACGAGCAGTACTTC. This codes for CASSIGAAGTGVAYEQYF. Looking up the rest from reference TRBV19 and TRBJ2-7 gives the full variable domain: DGGITQSPKYLFRKEGQNVTLSCEQNLNHDAMYWYRQDPGQGLRLIYYSQIVNDFQKGDIAEGYSVSREKKESFPLTVTSAQKNPTAFYLCASSIGAAGTGVAYEQYFGPGTRLTVT.

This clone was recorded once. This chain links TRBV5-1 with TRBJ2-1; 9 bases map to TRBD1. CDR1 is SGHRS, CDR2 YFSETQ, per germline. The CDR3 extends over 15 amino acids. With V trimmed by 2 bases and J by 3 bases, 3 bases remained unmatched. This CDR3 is CASSLQGADYNEQFF. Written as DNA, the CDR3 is TGCGCCAGCAGCTTACAGGGGGCAGACTACAATGAGCAGTTCTTC.

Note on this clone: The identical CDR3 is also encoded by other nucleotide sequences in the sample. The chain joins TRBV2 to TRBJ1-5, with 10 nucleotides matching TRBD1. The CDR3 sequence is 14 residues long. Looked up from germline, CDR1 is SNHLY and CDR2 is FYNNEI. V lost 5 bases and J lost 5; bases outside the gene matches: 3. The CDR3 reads CASSQDRGYQPQHF. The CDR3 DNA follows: TGTGCCAGCAGTCAGGACAGGGGGTATCAGCCCCAGCATTTT.

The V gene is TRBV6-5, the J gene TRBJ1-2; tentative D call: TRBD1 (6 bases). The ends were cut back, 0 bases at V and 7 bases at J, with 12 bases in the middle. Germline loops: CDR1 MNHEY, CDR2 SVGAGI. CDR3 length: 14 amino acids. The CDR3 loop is CASSYSRTVRGYTF. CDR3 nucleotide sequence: TGTGCCAGCAGTTACTCAAGGACAGTACGTGGCTACACCTTC.

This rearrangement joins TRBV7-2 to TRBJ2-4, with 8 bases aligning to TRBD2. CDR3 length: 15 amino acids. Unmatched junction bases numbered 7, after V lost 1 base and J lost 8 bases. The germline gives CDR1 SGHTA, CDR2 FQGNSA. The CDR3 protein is CASSLVGGEIDIQYF. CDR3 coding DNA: TGTGCCAGCAGCTTAGTCGGGGGGGAAATCGACATTCAGTACTTC.

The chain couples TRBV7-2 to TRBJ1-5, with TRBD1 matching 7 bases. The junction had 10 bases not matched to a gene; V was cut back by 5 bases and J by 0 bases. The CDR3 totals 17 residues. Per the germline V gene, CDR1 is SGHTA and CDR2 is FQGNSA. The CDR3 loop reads CASSPRTGFNSNQPQHF. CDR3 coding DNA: TGTGCCAGCAGCCCCCGGACAGGTTTTAATAGCAATCAGCCCCAGCATTTT. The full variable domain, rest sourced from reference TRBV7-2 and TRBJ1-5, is GAGVSQSPSNKVTEKGKDVELRCDPISGHTALYWYRQSLGQGLEFLIYFQGNSAPDKSGLPSDRFSAERTGGSVSTLTIQRTQQEDSAVYLCASSPRTGFNSNQPQHFGDGTRLSIL.

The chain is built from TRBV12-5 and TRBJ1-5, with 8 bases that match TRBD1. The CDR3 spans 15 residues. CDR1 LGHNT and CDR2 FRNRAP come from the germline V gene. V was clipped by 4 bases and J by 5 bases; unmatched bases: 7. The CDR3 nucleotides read TGTGCTAGTGGTTGGAACCCGACAGGGGATCAGCCCCAGCATTTT. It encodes CASGWNPTGDQPQHF.